The rows below give T cell receptor beta chains drawn from one sample of a study of cytomegalovirus exposure and HLA in healthy donors. Here immunoSEQ multiplex PCR was the method, and the copy in TCRdb shows in-frame clones only, minus some. The table has about 160,000 clones, 80% to 90% seen once. Sequencing was done on a sample of PBMCs. The receptors originated from a man aged 18 to 30 in good health and CMV-seropositive. The CDR3 runs from the conserved cysteine through the conserved F or W. A D gene is named only where the DNA matches it firmly. For some rows the clone size is stated as once, few or many, or as a class when expanded; others skip it.

j_call v_call clone_size d_call cdr3_aa cdr3_nt
TRBJ2-5 TRBV13 NA TRBD1 CASSRMGQGEETQYF TGTGCCAGCAGCAGGATGGGACAGGGAGAAGAGACCCAGTACTTC
TRBJ2-7 TRBV9 NA TRBD2 CASSAGTSAYEQYF TGTGCCAGCAGCGCCGGGACTAGCGCCTACGAGCAGTACTTC
TRBJ2-4 TRBV7-9 NA NA CASSPGVKNIQYF TGTGCCAGCAGCCCGGGGGTCAAAAACATTCAGTACTTC
TRBJ2-3 TRBV11-3 NA TRBD1 CASSSRTGGEVDTQYF TGTGCCAGCAGCTCCCGAACAGGGGGCGAAGTAGATACGCAGTATTTT
TRBJ1-2 TRBV7-2 NA NA CASSSLRGGIGYTF TGTGCCAGCAGCTCACTTCGGGGGGGGATAGGCTACACCTTC
TRBJ1-5 TRBV29-1 NA TRBD1 CSAYTGGAQPQHF TGCAGCGCATACACAGGGGGCGCTCAGCCCCAGCATTTT
TRBJ2-1 TRBV4-3 once NA CASSQVYGGREQFF TGCGCCAGCAGCCAAGTGTACGGGGGGCGGGAGCAGTTCTTC
TRBJ1-5 TRBV7-6 NA NA CASSLMLGGDQPQHF TGTGCCAGCAGCTTAATGTTGGGGGGGGATCAGCCCCAGCATTTT
TRBJ1-3 TRBV7-9 NA NA CASRGPISGNTIYF TGTGCCAGCAGGGGGCCGATCTCTGGAAACACCATATATTTT
TRBJ2-5 TRBV7-2 few NA CASSLTRGSKETQYF TGTGCCAGCAGCCTTACCAGGGGATCTAAAGAGACCCAGTACTTC
TRBJ2-3 TRBV9 once TRBD2 CASSDRLAVSTDTQYF TGTGCCAGCAGCGACCGACTAGCGGTGAGCACAGATACGCAGTATTTT
TRBJ2-1 TRBV13 NA NA CASSLDGGTYNEQFF TGTGCCAGCAGCTTAGATGGGGGGACCTACAATGAGCAGTTCTTC
TRBJ1-1 TRBV5-4 once NA CASSLQGLLGPFF TGTGCCAGCAGTTTACAGGGTTTGTTGGGCCCTTTCTTT
TRBJ1-2 TRBV6-1 once NA CASSEWVGGNGGYTF TGTGCCAGCAGTGAATGGGTCGGCGGTAATGGTGGCTACACCTTC
TRBJ2-1 TRBV9 NA TRBD1 CASSVGTANNEQFF TGTGCCAGCAGCGTCGGGACAGCCAACAATGAGCAGTTCTTC
TRBJ2-3 TRBV9 NA TRBD1 CASSVDRGRGTQYF TGTGCCAGCAGCGTGGACAGGGGACGGGGTACGCAGTATTTT
TRBJ2-7 TRBV19 NA NA CASSMHREPYEQYF TGTGCCAGTAGTATGCACAGGGAGCCCTACGAGCAGTACTTC
TRBJ2-3 TRBV2 NA NA CASGGGFPGTDTQYF TGTGCCAGCGGGGGGGGCTTCCCGGGGACAGATACGCAGTATTTT
TRBJ1-2 TRBV30 NA NA CARSTGYGYTF TGTGCCCGGTCGACGGGCTATGGCTACACCTTC
TRBJ1-1 TRBV6-1 NA NA CASIRGMNTEAFF TGTGCCAGCATACGGGGAATGAACACTGAAGCTTTCTTT
TRBJ2-7 TRBV10-2 NA NA CASSVRGFSYEQYF TGCGCCAGCAGTGTTAGGGGTTTCTCCTACGAGCAGTACTTC
TRBJ2-7 TRBV5-8 NA TRBD2 CASSRGGAYEQYF TGTGCCAGCTCCCGGGGAGGGGCCTACGAGCAGTACTTC
TRBJ1-4 TRBV21-1 NA NA CASSKEAAGKKLFF TGTGCCAGCAGCAAAGAGGCGGCAGGGAAAAAACTGTTTTTT
TRBJ2-3 TRBV18 NA NA CASSQRPATSTDTQYF TGTGCCAGCTCACAAAGGCCCGCGACTAGTACAGATACGCAGTATTTT
TRBJ2-7 TRBV7-9 once NA CASSLQDYEQYF TGTGCCAGCAGCCTACAGGATTACGAGCAGTACTTC
TRBJ2-5 TRBV7-3 NA TRBD2 CASSGSGGAFETQYF TGTGCCAGCAGCGGTAGCGGGGGGGCCTTCGAGACCCAGTACTTC
TRBJ2-7 TRBV7-3 once TRBD1 CASSLQAGGAYEQYF TGTGCCAGCAGCTTACAGGCAGGGGGAGCCTACGAGCAGTACTTC
TRBJ1-1 TRBV18 once NA CASSPQGAEAFF TGTGCCAGCTCACCACAGGGGGCTGAAGCTTTCTTT
TRBJ2-2 TRBV7-2 NA NA CASSLPRGLGELFF TGTGCCAGCAGCCTTCCCCGGGGACTCGGGGAGCTGTTTTTT